A selection of T cell receptor beta chains follows, all from one sample in a study of CD8+ T cells in alopecia areata. Profiling relied on immunoSEQ multiplex PCR, and the TCRdb table lists in-frame clones only, not all of them. Among a few hundred thousand clones listed, 45% to 70% were seen once. The input for sequencing was CD4+ T cells sorted from blood, taken at approximately week 51, from a patient treated with tofacitinib. Receptors were obtained from a human donor with alopecia areata. The CDR3 runs from the conserved cysteine through the conserved F or W. D genes are given only for firm matches. Rows may omit the clone size; those that give it use once, few, many or a size class.

TRBV30,NA,NA,TRBJ1-1,CAWTWNTEAFF,TGTGCCTGGACTTGGAACACTGAAGCTTTCTTT
TRBV4-3,NA,NA,TRBJ2-2,CASSQLGGGELFF,TGCGCCAGCAGCCAACTGGGGGGCGGGGAGCTGTTTTTT
TRBV29-1,NA,NA,TRBJ2-1,CSVEQGGRQFF,TGCAGCGTTGAACAGGGAGGACGCCAGTTCTTC
TRBV29-1,NA,NA,TRBJ2-7,CSVVPGLRVDEQYF,TGCAGCGTTGTTCCGGGCCTAAGGGTCGACGAGCAGTACTTC
TRBV6-1,NA,NA,TRBJ1-5,CASIALTGQGPQHF,TGTGCCAGCATCGCATTGACGGGTCAAGGGCCCCAGCATTTT
TRBV29-1,NA,TRBD1,TRBJ2-7,CSVGQGAGYEQYF,TGCAGCGTCGGACAGGGGGCCGGCTACGAGCAGTACTTC
TRBV9,few,NA,TRBJ1-3,CASSVGQSSGNTIYF,TGTGCCAGCAGCGTGGGCCAAAGCTCTGGAAACACCATATATTTT
TRBV7-2,few,NA,TRBJ1-5,CASSSTGPGPQHF,TGTGCCAGCAGCTCGACAGGCCCTGGGCCCCAGCATTTT
TRBV29-1,few,NA,TRBJ1-2,CSVGGSDGYTF,TGCAGCGTTGGAGGGTCGGATGGCTACACCTTC
TRBV19,once,NA,TRBJ1-6,CASSTDRTVGRNSPLHF,TGTGCCAGTAGTACTGATCGTACGGTCGGTCGGAATTCACCCCTCCACTTT
TRBV27,NA,NA,TRBJ2-7,CASSSGTQVYSYEQYF,TGTGCCAGCAGTTCCGGGACGCAGGTATATTCCTACGAGCAGTACTTC
TRBV29-1,NA,NA,TRBJ2-5,CSAPGRSQETQYF,TGCAGCGCCCCGGGACGGAGCCAAGAGACCCAGTACTTC
TRBV29-1,NA,NA,TRBJ2-5,CSVLVGVGETQYF,TGCAGCGTTCTAGTGGGGGTGGGAGAGACCCAGTACTTC
TRBV29-1,NA,NA,TRBJ1-2,CSVEVATKGYGYTF,TGCAGCGTTGAAGTGGCGACAAAGGGCTATGGCTACACCTTC
TRBV7-9,NA,NA,TRBJ2-1,CASSLQVTIGQFF,TGTGCCAGCAGCTTACAAGTAACAATTGGGCAGTTCTTC
TRBV29-1,NA,NA,TRBJ2-5,CSVEAGAESQYF,TGCAGCGTTGAGGCGGGGGCAGAGAGCCAGTACTTC
TRBV5-1,once,NA,TRBJ2-7,CASSFRRGGYEQYF,TGCGCCAGCAGCTTCCGAAGAGGGGGCTACGAGCAGTACTTC
TRBV6-5,NA,TRBD1,TRBJ2-7,CASSYEGALGEQYF,TGTGCCAGCAGTTATGAGGGGGCCTTGGGGGAGCAGTACTTC
TRBV5-1,NA,TRBD1,TRBJ2-1,CASSLQGAVDEQFF,TGCGCCAGCAGTTTACAGGGGGCAGTTGATGAGCAGTTCTTC
TRBV25-1,few,NA,TRBJ1-1,CASSSEWDTEAFF,TGTGCCAGCAGCAGCGAATGGGACACTGAAGCTTTCTTT
TRBV6-6,few,NA,TRBJ2-5,CASSPGRETQYF,TGTGCCAGCAGCCCTGGTAGAGAGACCCAGTACTTC
TRBV18,few,NA,TRBJ1-4,CASSPGGFEKLFF,TGTGCCAGCTCACCAGGCGGCTTCGAAAAACTGTTTTTT
TRBV18,NA,NA,TRBJ2-3,CASSRNTDTQYF,TGTGCCAGCTCACGGAACACAGATACGCAGTATTTT
TRBV18,few,TRBD1,TRBJ2-4,CASSFLGQGAAKNIQYF,TGTGCCAGCTCATTCCTTGGACAGGGGGCCGCCAAAAACATTCAGTACTTC
TRBV6-6,few,NA,TRBJ2-7,CASRVRYEQYF,TGTGCCAGTCGGGTGCGCTACGAGCAGTACTTC
TRBV18,NA,NA,TRBJ2-5,CASSEERGIQETQYF,TGTGCCAGCTCAGAAGAAAGGGGAATCCAAGAGACCCAGTACTTC
TRBV10-3,NA,TRBD2,TRBJ2-7,CAIRGTTYPYEQYF,TGTGCCATCAGAGGGACTACCTACCCCTACGAGCAGTACTTC
TRBV7-9,few,TRBD1,TRBJ1-1,CASSSQGGTEAFF,TGTGCCAGCAGCTCGCAGGGGGGCACTGAAGCTTTCTTT
TRBV4-3,once,NA,TRBJ1-6,CASSHADRVNSPLHF,TGCGCCAGCAGCCACGCTGACAGAGTCAATTCACCCCTCCACTTT